These 28 T cell receptor beta chains were all obtained from the same sample, sequenced in a study of blood T cell repertoires in COVID-19. This table comes from immunoSEQ multiplex PCR, and its TCRdb copy is limited to in-frame clones, with some not included. The sample consists of about 82,000 clones, 74% of them appearing once. Specimen: peripheral blood. The origin of the receptors is a human donor with acute or convalescent COVID-19. The donor label of this sample is uncertain.

This clone was seen a single time. This rearrangement joins TRBV29-1 to TRBJ2-2; weak D call: TRBD1 (7 bases). V was clipped by 6 bases and J by 2 bases, with 13 bases between them. The CDR3 is 14 residues long. The germline CDR1 and CDR2 sequences are SQVTM and ANQGSEA. In DNA, the CDR3 is TGCAGCGTGGGGAGGACAGGAAACACCGGGGAGCTGTTTTTT. It specifies CSVGRTGNTGELFF.

The V call is TRBV10-1, the J call TRBJ2-7; tentative D call: TRBD1 (6 bases). The CDR3 length is 13 residues. Trimming took 10 bases from V and 6 from J, leaving 19 bases between them. Germline V gene lookup returns CDR1 WNHNN and CDR2 SYGVQD (reference sequence). DNA of the CDR3: TGCGCCACCCGACAGGCCCAAAGCTGCGAGCAGTACTTC. It is translated as CATRQAQSCEQYF.

This chain connects TRBV18 to TRBJ1-5; 10 nucleotides align to TRBD1. Germline V gives CDR1 KGHSH, CDR2 LQKENI. The CDR3 is made up of 14 amino acids. With 5 bases clipped from V and 5 bases from J, the junction kept 3 bases outside the gene matches. DNA of the CDR3: TGTGCCAGCTCAGCCGGGACAGGGGATCAGCCCCAGCATTTT. Encoded protein: CASSAGTGDQPQHF.

The gene calls are TRBV7-2 and TRBJ1-2; the D gene is possibly TRBD1 (5 bases). The CDR3 contains 14 residues. Germline V lookup: CDR1 SGHTA, CDR2 FQGNSA. Between the trimmed V and J ends, which lost 3 bases and 4 bases, there was a span of 12 bases. The CDR3 bases are TGTGCCAGCAGCTTGGGAATGGGGGGCTATGGCTACACCTTC. Its translation is CASSLGMGGYGYTF.

J is TRBJ2-5 and V is TRBV28, with TRBD1 matching 8 bases. CDR3 length: 15 residues. In germline, CDR1 is MDHEN, CDR2 SYDVKM. J gave up 4 bases and V 7 bases, and 11 bases lay outside the gene matches. CDR3 in amino acids: CASTPLGQGSETQYF. CDR3 sequence (DNA): TGTGCCAGCACCCCGCTAGGACAGGGTTCAGAGACCCAGTACTTC.

The CDR3 nucleotides are TGTGCCAGTAGCCACCGTGGGGGGGAGCAGTACGTC. Translated, it gives CASSHRGGEQYV. V and J are TRBV19 and TRBJ2-7, with D perhaps TRBD2 (6 bases). V dropped 6 bases and J dropped 7 bases, with 13 bases sitting between them. The CDR3 length is 12 residues. Germline assignment: CDR1 LNHDA and CDR2 SQIVND (reference sequence).

This rearrangement joins TRBV5-1 to TRBJ1-1; D is perhaps TRBD1 (6 bases). The CDR3 is made up of 15 amino acids. Trimming removed 5 bases at V and 1 base at J, with 15 bases between. The germline V gene encodes CDR1 SGHRS and CDR2 YFSETQ. The CDR3 loop is CASSRQGPSNTEAFF. CDR3 DNA sequence: TGCGCCAGCAGTAGGCAGGGGCCTTCGAACACTGAAGCTTTCTTT.

The rearrangement joins TRBV30 to TRBJ2-7, with 9 nucleotides matching TRBD1. J gave up 2 bases and V 3 bases, and 5 bases lay outside the gene matches. CDR1 GTSNPN and CDR2 SVGIG come from the germline V gene (reference sequence). The CDR3 extends over 14 amino acids. The DNA of the CDR3 is TGTGCCTGGAGCGCCGGGACAGGGCCCTACGAGCAGTACTTC. Translation: CAWSAGTGPYEQYF.

The chain links TRBV11-2 to TRBJ2-2; 8 nucleotides line up with TRBD1. The CDR3 is made up of 15 amino acids. V was pared by 5 bases and J by 1 base, with 3 bases of the junction left unmatched. Germline loops: CDR1 SGHAT, CDR2 FQNNGV. The CDR3 DNA is TGTGCCAGCAGCGCCGGGACAGGGAACACCGGGGAGCTGTTTTTT. Its protein is CASSAGTGNTGELFF.

This chain joins TRBV18 and TRBJ1-6, with 7 positions matching TRBD1. Germline CDR1 reads KGHSH; CDR2 reads LQKENI. There are 14 residues in the CDR3. Trimming cost V 2 bases and J 5 bases; bases outside gene matches: 0. The CDR3 DNA reads as TGTGCCAGCTCACCAACAGGGGATAATTCACCCCTCCACTTT. Protein product: CASSPTGDNSPLHF.

CDR3 protein: CASSLGRSETQYF. The CDR3 DNA follows: TGTGCCAGCAGTTTAGGGCGATCAGAGACCCAGTACTTC. J is TRBJ2-5 and V is TRBV28; D ambiguous. This CDR3 is built from 13 residues. CDR1 and CDR2 from the germline V gene are MDHEN and SYDVKM. V was shortened by 2 bases and J by 4 bases, with 8 bases between the two germline ends.

The gene calls are TRBV5-6 and TRBJ1-6; 9 bases are a match to TRBD1. The trim removed 4 bases at V and 8 bases at J, leaving 1 base unmatched. The CDR3 has 13 amino acids. CDR1 and CDR2 (germline): SGHDT, YYEEEE. Written as DNA, the CDR3 is TGTGCCAGCAGCGGGGACAGGGATTCACCCCTCCACTTT. Its protein product is CASSGDRDSPLHF.

This chain links TRBV3-1 (or the pseudogene TRBV3-2) with TRBJ2-2; no clear D gene. Trimming pared 0 bases from V and 5 bases from J, leaving 10 bases between. This CDR3 is 15 amino acids long. Germline V gene data show CDR1 as LGHDT and CDR2 as YNNKEL (reference sequence). CDR3 DNA: TGTGCCAGCAGCCAAGACAGGCTCAAAACCGGGGAGCTGTTTTTT. It yields the protein CASSQDRLKTGELFF.

This rearrangement joins TRBV27 to TRBJ1-4; 9 bases align to TRBD1. Germline CDR1 MNHEY, CDR2 SMNVEV (reference sequence). V shed 5 bases and J 0 bases; nucleotides not matched to a gene: 10. This CDR3 has 18 amino acids. CDR3 nucleotide sequence: TGTGCCAGCAGTCGACAGGGGGTCCAGAAAGCAACTAATGAAAAACTGTTTTTT. It yields the protein CASSRQGVQKATNEKLFF. The whole variable domain, remainder taken from reference TRBV27 and TRBJ1-4, is EAQVTQNPRYLITVTGKKLTVTCSQNMNHEYMSWYRQDPGLGLRQIYYSMNVEVTDKGDVPEGYKVSRKEKRNFPLILESPSPNQTSLYFCASSRQGVQKATNEKLFFGSGTQLSVL.

This chain uses TRBV4-2 with TRBJ2-6, with 8 bases fitting TRBD1. CDR1 is LGHNA, CDR2 YNFKEQ, per germline. After removal of 2 bases from V and 0 bases from J, the junction contained 6 bases not matched to a gene. The CDR3 is made up of 18 amino acids. This CDR3 is CASSQSQGASSGANVLTF. For the CDR3, the DNA is TGTGCCAGCAGCCAATCCCAGGGGGCCAGCTCTGGGGCCAACGTCCTGACTTTC.

The V call is TRBV18, the J call TRBJ1-1; D perhaps matches TRBD1 (6 bases). Germline loops: CDR1 KGHSH, CDR2 LQKENI. V lost 5 bases and J 1 base, leaving 8 bases between the germline ends. The CDR3 loop spans 13 amino acids. CDR3 DNA: TGTGCCAGCTCAGGGGGCCGGAACACTGAAGCTTTCTTT. This gives the protein CASSGGRNTEAFF.

This sequence joins TRBV7-2 and TRBJ2-4, with no clear D. The CDR3 spans 16 residues. The germline V gene has CDR1 SGHTA and CDR2 FQGNSA. V was cut by 1 base and J by 3 bases, with 13 bases left in between. The CDR3 DNA is TGTGCCAGCAGCTTAGTTAACCCATACTTCAAAAACATTCAGTACTTC. This translates into CASSLVNPYFKNIQYF.

The gene calls are TRBV5-1 and TRBJ2-1; TRBD1 agrees at 10 bases. The CDR3 has 16 residues. Germline V gene lookup returns CDR1 SGHRS and CDR2 YFSETQ. With V trimmed by 4 bases and J by 8 bases, 12 bases remained unmatched. Written as DNA, the CDR3 is TGCGCCAGCAGCCTCTCCGGGACAGGGGCCGAGGATGAGCAGTTCTTC. It specifies CASSLSGTGAEDEQFF.

The chain uses TRBV15 and TRBJ2-1; TRBD2 is a possible D gene (5 bases). Trimming pared 7 bases from V and 4 bases from J, leaving 11 bases between. Germline CDR1 and CDR2: LNHNV and YYDKDF (reference sequence). CDR3 size: 13 residues. DNA of the CDR3: TGTGCCACCAATGGCGGGCGGTACAATGAGCAGTTCTTC. Amino acid sequence: CATNGGRYNEQFF.

The chain uses TRBV18 and TRBJ1-1, with 8 bases matching TRBD1. V was pared by 3 bases and J by 5 bases, with 5 bases of the junction left unmatched. There are 14 residues in the CDR3. Germline V gene sequence: CDR1 KGHSH, CDR2 LQKENI. DNA of the CDR3: TGTGCCAGCTCACCGACAGGGGTGGAGACTGAAGCTTTCTTT. It specifies CASSPTGVETEAFF.

The genes are TRBV9 and TRBJ2-1, with a possible D match to TRBD2 (5 bases). The CDR3 consists of 14 residues. Between the trimmed V and J ends, which lost 3 bases and 6 bases, there was a span of 13 bases. Germline values: CDR1 SGDLS, CDR2 YYNGEE. The CDR3: CASSATVGGNEQFF. Written as DNA, the CDR3 is TGTGCCAGCAGCGCAACCGTTGGAGGCAATGAGCAGTTCTTC. The full variable domain, with the rest looked up from reference TRBV9 and TRBJ2-1, is DSGVTQTPKHLITATGQRVTLRCSPRSGDLSVYWYQQSLDQGLQFLIQYYNGEERAKGNILERFSAQQFPDLHSELNLSSLELGDSALYFCASSATVGGNEQFFGPGTRLTVL.

V gene TRBV20-1 combines with J gene TRBJ2-1; 11 positions match TRBD2. Germline CDR1 DFQATT, CDR2 SNEGSKA (reference sequence). V dropped 3 bases and J dropped 8; count of bases not matched to a gene: 6. This CDR3 region has 14 residues. The CDR3 sequence: CSASTSGRIHEQFF. The CDR3 nucleotides read TGCAGTGCTAGTACTAGCGGGAGAATCCATGAGCAGTTCTTC.

V is TRBV28 and J is TRBJ2-3, with 9 bases lining up with TRBD2. CDR3 size: 16 residues. Germline V CDR1 and CDR2: MDHEN, SYDVKM. After removal of 8 bases from V and 0 bases from J, the junction contained 9 bases not matched to a gene. CDR3 protein: CASGLAGEPSTDTQYF. As DNA, the CDR3 is TGTGCCAGCGGATTAGCGGGAGAACCTAGCACAGATACGCAGTATTTT.

The chain uses TRBV25-1 and TRBJ1-3; 8 nucleotides agree with TRBD1. V was pared by 11 bases and J by 6 bases, with 12 bases of the junction left unmatched. Germline lookup yields CDR1 MGHDK and CDR2 SYGVNS. The CDR3 sequence is 14 residues long. The CDR3 spells CAASGTGGQNTIYF. CDR3 coding DNA: TGTGCCGCAAGTGGGACAGGCGGTCAAAACACCATATATTTT.

The chain uses TRBV18 and TRBJ1-5; D is unclear. Looked up from germline, CDR1 is KGHSH and CDR2 is LQKENI. This CDR3 contains 13 residues. Deletions cut 6 bases from V and 4 bases from J, with 10 bases between. CDR3 sequence (DNA): TGTGCCAGCTCGAGCGGACTTAATCAGCCCCAGCATTTT. Protein sequence: CASSSGLNQPQHF.

The chain combines TRBV7-2 with TRBJ2-2; 10 bases fit TRBD2. The junction had 10 bases not matched to a gene; V was cut back by 5 bases and J by 7 bases. Germline CDR1 SGHTA, CDR2 FQGNSA. The CDR3 is 16 amino acids. In DNA form, the CDR3 reads TGTGCCAGCAGCCCTCGGGTAGCGGGAGGTAACGGGGAGCTGTTTTTT. Its translation is CASSPRVAGGNGELFF.

The chain combines TRBV10-3 with TRBJ2-1, with 16 bases aligning to TRBD2. V dropped 0 bases and J dropped 10; count of bases not matched to a gene: 12. Germline V gene sequence: CDR1 ENHRY, CDR2 SYGVKD. This CDR3 has 19 residues. CDR3 sequence: CAISESMGTSGRAFIEQFF. The CDR3 DNA reads TGTGCCATCAGTGAGTCGATGGGGACTAGCGGGAGGGCCTTCATCGAGCAGTTCTTC.

The gene calls are TRBV7-8 and TRBJ1-3, with D possibly matching TRBD1 (6 bases). Germline CDR1 and CDR2: SGHVS and FQNEAQ. V was clipped by 5 bases and J by 1 base, with 12 bases between them. This CDR3 spans 15 amino acids. CDR3 loop: CASSPSRGSGNTIYF. The CDR3, as DNA: TGTGCCAGCAGCCCTAGTAGGGGGTCTGGAAACACCATATATTTT.